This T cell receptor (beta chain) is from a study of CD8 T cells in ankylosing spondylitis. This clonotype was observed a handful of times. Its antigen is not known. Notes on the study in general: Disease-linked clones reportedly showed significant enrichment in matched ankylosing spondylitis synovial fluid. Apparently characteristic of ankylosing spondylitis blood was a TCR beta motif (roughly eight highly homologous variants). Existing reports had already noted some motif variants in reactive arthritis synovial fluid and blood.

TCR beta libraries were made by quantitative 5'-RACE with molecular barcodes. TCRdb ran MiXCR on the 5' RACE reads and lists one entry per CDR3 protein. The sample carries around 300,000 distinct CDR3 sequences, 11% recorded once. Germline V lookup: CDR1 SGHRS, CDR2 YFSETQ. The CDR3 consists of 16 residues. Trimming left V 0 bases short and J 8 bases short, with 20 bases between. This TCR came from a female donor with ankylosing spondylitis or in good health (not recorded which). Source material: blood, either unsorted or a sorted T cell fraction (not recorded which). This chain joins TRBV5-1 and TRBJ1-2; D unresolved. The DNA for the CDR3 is TGCGCCAGCAGCTTGGCTGGCGGGCAGGCACTCTCGGGCTACACCTTC. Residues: CASSLAGGQALSGYTF.